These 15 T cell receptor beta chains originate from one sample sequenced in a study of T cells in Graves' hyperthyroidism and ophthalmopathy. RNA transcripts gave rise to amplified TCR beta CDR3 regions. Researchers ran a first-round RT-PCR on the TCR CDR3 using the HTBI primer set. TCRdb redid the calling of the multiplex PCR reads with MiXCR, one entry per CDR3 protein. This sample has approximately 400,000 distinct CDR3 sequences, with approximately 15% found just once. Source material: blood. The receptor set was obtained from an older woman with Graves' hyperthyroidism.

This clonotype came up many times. CDR3 region: CASSFDREQPQHF. The CDR3 nucleotides are TGTGCCAGCAGTTTTGACAGGGAGCAGCCCCAGCATTTT. The V gene is TRBV27, the J gene TRBJ1-5, with 7 bases that match TRBD1. The CDR3 is made up of 13 amino acids. Germline V lookup: CDR1 MNHEY, CDR2 SMNVEV (reference sequence). The V and J ends lost 3 bases and 7 bases, in that order; junction bases with no gene match: 3.

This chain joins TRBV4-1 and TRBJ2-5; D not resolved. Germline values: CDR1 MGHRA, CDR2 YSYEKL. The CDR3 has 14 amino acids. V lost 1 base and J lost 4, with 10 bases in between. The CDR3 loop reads CASSQVALLETQYF. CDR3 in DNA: TGCGCCAGCAGCCAAGTTGCCCTCTTAGAGACCCAGTACTTC.

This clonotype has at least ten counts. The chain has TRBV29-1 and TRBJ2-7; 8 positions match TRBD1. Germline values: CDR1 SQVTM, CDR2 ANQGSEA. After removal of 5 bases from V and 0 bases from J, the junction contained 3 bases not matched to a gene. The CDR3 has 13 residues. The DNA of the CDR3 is TGCAGCGTTTACGGGACAGGCTCCTACGAGCAGTACTTC. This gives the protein CSVYGTGSYEQYF.

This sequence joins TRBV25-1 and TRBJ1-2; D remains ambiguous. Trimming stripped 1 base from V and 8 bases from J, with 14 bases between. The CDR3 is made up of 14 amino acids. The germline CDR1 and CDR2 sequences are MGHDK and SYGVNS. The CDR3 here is CASSEWTELWGYTF. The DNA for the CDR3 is TGTGCCAGCAGTGAATGGACCGAACTATGGGGCTACACCTTC.

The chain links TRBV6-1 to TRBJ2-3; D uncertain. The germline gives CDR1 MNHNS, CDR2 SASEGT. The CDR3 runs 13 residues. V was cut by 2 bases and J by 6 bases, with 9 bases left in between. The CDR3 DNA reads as TGTGCCAGCAGTGAATTGGGTGAGGATACGCAGTATTTT. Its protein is CASSELGEDTQYF.

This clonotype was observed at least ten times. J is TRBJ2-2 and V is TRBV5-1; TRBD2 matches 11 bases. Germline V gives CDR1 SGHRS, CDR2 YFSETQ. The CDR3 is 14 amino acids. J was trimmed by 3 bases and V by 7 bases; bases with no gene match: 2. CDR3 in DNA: TGCGCCAGCCGACTAGCGGGACACACCGGGGAGCTGTTTTTT. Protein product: CASRLAGHTGELFF.

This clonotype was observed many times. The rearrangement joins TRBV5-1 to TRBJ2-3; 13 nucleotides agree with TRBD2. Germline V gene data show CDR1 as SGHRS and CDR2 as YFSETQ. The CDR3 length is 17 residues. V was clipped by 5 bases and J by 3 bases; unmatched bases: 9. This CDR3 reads CASRLTQLAGGTDTQYF. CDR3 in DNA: TGCGCCAGCAGGTTGACGCAACTAGCGGGAGGGACAGATACGCAGTATTTT. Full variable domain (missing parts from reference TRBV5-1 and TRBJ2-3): KAGVTQTPRYLIKTRGQQVTLSCSPISGHRSVSWYQQTPGQGLQFLFEYFSETQRNKGNFPGRFSGRQFSNSRSEMNVSTLELGDSALYLCASRLTQLAGGTDTQYFGPGTRLTVL.

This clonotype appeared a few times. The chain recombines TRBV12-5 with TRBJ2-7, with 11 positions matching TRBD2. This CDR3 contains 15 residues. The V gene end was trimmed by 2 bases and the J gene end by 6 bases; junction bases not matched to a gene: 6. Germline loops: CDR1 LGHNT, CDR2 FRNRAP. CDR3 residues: CASGLIVAGGREQYF. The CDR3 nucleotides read TGTGCTAGTGGTTTGATCGTAGCGGGAGGGCGCGAGCAGTACTTC. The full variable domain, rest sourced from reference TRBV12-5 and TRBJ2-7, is DARVTQTPRHKVTEMGQEVTMRCQPILGHNTVFWYRQTMMQGLELLAYFRNRAPLDDSGMPKDRFSAEMPDATLATLKIQPSEPRDSAVYFCASGLIVAGGREQYFGPGTRLTVT.

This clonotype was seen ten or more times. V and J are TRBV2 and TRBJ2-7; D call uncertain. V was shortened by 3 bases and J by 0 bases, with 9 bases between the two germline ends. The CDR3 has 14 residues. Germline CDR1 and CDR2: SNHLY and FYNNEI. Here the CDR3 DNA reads TGTGCCAGCAGTGAGGTGGCCTACTCCTACGAGCAGTACTTC. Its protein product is CASSEVAYSYEQYF. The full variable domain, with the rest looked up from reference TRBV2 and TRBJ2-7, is EPEVTQTPSHQVTQMGQEVILRCVPISNHLYFYWYRQILGQKVEFLVSFYNNEISEKSEIFDDQFSVERPDGSNFTLKIRSTKLEDSAMYFCASSEVAYSYEQYFGPGTRLTVT.

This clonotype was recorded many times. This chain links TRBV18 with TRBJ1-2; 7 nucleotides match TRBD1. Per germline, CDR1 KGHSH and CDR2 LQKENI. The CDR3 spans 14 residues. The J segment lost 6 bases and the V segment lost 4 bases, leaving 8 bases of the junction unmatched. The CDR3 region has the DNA TGTGCCAGCTCACGGACAGGACAGGCGGATGGCTACACCTTC. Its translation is CASSRTGQADGYTF.

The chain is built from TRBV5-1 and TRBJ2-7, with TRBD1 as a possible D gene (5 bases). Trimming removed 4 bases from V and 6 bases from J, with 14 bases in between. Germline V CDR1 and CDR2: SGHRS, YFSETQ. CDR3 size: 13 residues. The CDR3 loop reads CASSSAGSGEQYF. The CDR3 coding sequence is TGCGCCAGCAGCAGCGCAGGGTCTGGCGAGCAGTACTTC.

The CDR3 sequence is CASSIEQETQYF. The CDR3 bases are TGTGCCAGTAGTATAGAGCAAGAGACCCAGTACTTC. The chain carries TRBV19 and TRBJ2-5; D unresolved. Germline lookup yields CDR1 LNHDA and CDR2 SQIVND (reference sequence). V gave up 0 bases and J gave up 2 bases, with 1 base separating them. The CDR3 extends over 12 amino acids. Based on the CDR3 plus reference TRBV19 and TRBJ2-5, the full variable domain is DGGITQSPKYLFRKEGQNVTLSCEQNLNHDAMYWYRQDPGQGLRLIYYSQIVNDFQKGDIAEGYSVSREKKESFPLTVTSAQKNPTAFYLCASSIEQETQYFGPGTRLLVL.

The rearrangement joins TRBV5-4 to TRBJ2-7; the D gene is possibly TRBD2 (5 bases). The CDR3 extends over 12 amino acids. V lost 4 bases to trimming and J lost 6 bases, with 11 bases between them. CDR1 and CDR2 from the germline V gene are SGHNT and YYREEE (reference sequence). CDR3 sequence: CASSRVGSEQYF. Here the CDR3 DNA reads TGTGCCAGCAGCCGCGTGGGGAGCGAGCAGTACTTC. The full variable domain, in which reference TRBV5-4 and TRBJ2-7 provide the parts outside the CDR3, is ETGVTQSPTHLIKTRGQQVTLRCSSQSGHNTVSWYQQALGQGPQFIFQYYREEENGRGNFPPRFSGLQFPNYSSELNVNALELDDSALYLCASSRVGSEQYFGPGTRLTVT.

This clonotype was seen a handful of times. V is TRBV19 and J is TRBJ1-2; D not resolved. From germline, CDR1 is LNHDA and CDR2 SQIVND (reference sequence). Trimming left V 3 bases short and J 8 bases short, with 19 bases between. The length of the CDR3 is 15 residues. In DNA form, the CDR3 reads TGTGCCAGTAGTATGCTTCGGACGCTCGCTCAGGGCTACACCTTC. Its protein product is CASSMLRTLAQGYTF.

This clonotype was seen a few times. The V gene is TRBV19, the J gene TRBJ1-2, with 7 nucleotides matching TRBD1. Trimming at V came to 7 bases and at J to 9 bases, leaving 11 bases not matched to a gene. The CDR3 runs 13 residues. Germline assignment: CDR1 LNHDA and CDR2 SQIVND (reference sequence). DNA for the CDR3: TGTGCCAGTATTGAAAGGGGGCGATCTAGCTACACCTTC. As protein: CASIERGRSSYTF.